These 3 T cell receptor beta chains originate from one sample sequenced in a study of shared clonotypes between healthy human individuals. Naive CD8 populations comprised CD45RO-negative cells positively selected for CCR7, excluding terminally differentiated effector memory CD45RA+ cells. Libraries were prepared by immunoSEQ multiplex PCR; TCRdb keeps only in-frame clonotypes and omits some of them. The table includes about 2.1 million clones, 90% to 95% detected once. The specimen was naive CD8+ T cells from PBMCs. These receptor sequences come from a man aged 18 to 29 in good health. Some clones in this sample may be carry-over from other donors' samples.

The genes are TRBV4-1 and TRBJ2-7; TRBD1 matches at 9 bases. This CDR3 contains 15 residues. Trimming at V came to 3 bases and at J to 3 bases, leaving 6 bases not matched to a gene. Germline V lookup: CDR1 MGHRA, CDR2 YSYEKL. As DNA, the CDR3 is TGCGCCAGCAGCCAGCGGACAGGGGTGATCTACGAGCAGTACTTC. Its translation is CASSQRTGVIYEQYF.

The chain has TRBV28 and TRBJ1-2, with TRBD1 matching 9 bases. Germline loops: CDR1 MDHEN, CDR2 SYDVKM. The CDR3 has 17 residues. The V gene end was trimmed by 0 bases and the J gene end by 13 bases; junction bases not matched to a gene: 18. The CDR3 reads CASSLWVTGGDQVGGTF. The CDR3 nucleotides read TGTGCCAGCAGTTTATGGGTCACAGGGGGCGACCAGGTCGGCGGCACCTTC.

This chain connects TRBV5-1 to TRBJ2-4; 8 bases are a match to TRBD1. This CDR3 spans 19 amino acids. CDR1 SGHRS and CDR2 YFSETQ come from the germline V gene. Trimming at V came to 0 bases and at J to 10 bases, leaving 21 bases not matched to a gene. The CDR3 DNA is TGCGCCAGCAGCTTGGCCGGACAGGGCCCAAAGGTCCCCCACCAAATTCAGTACTTC. It codes for CASSLAGQGPKVPHQIQYF.